These 8 T cell receptor beta chains were sequenced from one sample in a study of graft-versus-host responses after intestinal transplantation. Clones were sequenced by immunoSEQ multiplex PCR, and TCRdb holds only the in-frame ones, with some missing. This sample carries about 19,000 clones, 75% to 95% of them seen once, and the ten largest clones take more than 1.5%. The sample consisted of PBMCs, taken around 350 days after transplant. The receptors come from a human patient who received an intestinal transplant, so some T cells may come from the graft donor.

For the CDR3, the DNA is TGTGCCAGCACCCCCGGACTGCCCGGTTCTAGAGCCAAAAACATTCAGTACTTC. This gives the protein CASTPGLPGSRAKNIQYF. V usage is TRBV4-2 and J usage is TRBJ2-4; D is possibly TRBD2 (5 bases). The CDR3 runs 18 residues. Per the germline V gene, CDR1 is LGHNA and CDR2 is YNFKEQ. Trimming shortened V by 7 bases and J by 0 bases, and 22 bases separated the two germline ends.

The chain uses TRBV2 and TRBJ1-1; no clear D gene. The CDR3 spans 15 residues. Germline CDR1 and CDR2: SNHLY and FYNNEI. V lost 4 bases, J lost 0 bases, and 12 bases lay in between. The CDR3 is CASSAAGNMNTEAFF. CDR3 DNA: TGTGCCAGCAGTGCGGCAGGCAACATGAACACTGAAGCTTTCTTT.

This clone was picked up one time. The chain carries TRBV5-1 and TRBJ2-7, with D tentatively TRBD1 (6 bases). The V gene lost 3 bases and the J gene lost 6 bases, with 10 bases spanning the gap. The CDR3 extends over 12 amino acids. CDR1 SGHRS and CDR2 YFSETQ come from the germline V gene. The CDR3 loop is CASSSTGREQYF. As DNA, the CDR3 is TGCGCCAGCAGCTCCACAGGGCGCGAGCAGTACTTC.

CDR3 in amino acids: CASSLWAGGLSTDTQYF. Written as DNA, the CDR3 is TGTGCCAGCAGTTTATGGGCCGGGGGCCTTAGCACAGATACGCAGTATTTT. The chain links TRBV28 to TRBJ2-3; D is tentatively TRBD1 or TRBD2 (6 bases each). Germline CDR1 is MDHEN and CDR2 is SYDVKM. V was cut by 0 bases and J by 0 bases, with 13 bases left in between. CDR3 length: 17 amino acids.

CDR3 bases: TGTGCCAGTAGTAAGGGACACTATGGCTACACCTTC. It codes for CASSKGHYGYTF. The chain joins TRBV19 to TRBJ1-2, with a tentative D call TRBD1 (5 bases). The germline V gene encodes CDR1 LNHDA and CDR2 SQIVND (reference sequence). Trimming took 4 bases from V and 3 from J, leaving 6 bases between them. The CDR3 covers 12 residues.

This chain connects TRBV6-4 to TRBJ2-3; 8 bases match TRBD1. V was clipped by 3 bases and J by 1 base; unmatched bases: 3. CDR1 MRHNA and CDR2 SNTAGT come from the germline V gene. This CDR3 has 15 residues. The CDR3 bases are TGTGCCAGCAGTGAAGCGACAGGGGGCACAGATACGCAGTATTTT. As protein: CASSEATGGTDTQYF.

CDR3 DNA: TGTGCCAGCAGTTACAAGGGCAATGAGCAGTTCTTC. This translates into CASSYKGNEQFF. The chain carries TRBV6-5 and TRBJ2-1; the D is unclear. The CDR3 consists of 12 residues. V was pared by 2 bases and J by 6 bases, with 5 bases between. Germline V gene lookup returns CDR1 MNHEY and CDR2 SVGAGI.

The gene calls are TRBV2 and TRBJ2-1; D remains ambiguous. CDR3 length: 14 residues. Trimming took off 6 bases at V and 11 bases at J, with 20 bases between the two ends. Germline values: CDR1 SNHLY, CDR2 FYNNEI. CDR3 residues: CASRSGLLVQKQFF. The CDR3 bases are TGTGCCAGCAGAAGTGGCCTATTAGTCCAGAAGCAGTTCTTC.